A single sample gave rise to the 16 T cell receptor beta chains below, sequenced in a study of blood T cells in healthy people across ages. Using a J-beta primer mix together with a sample-barcoded 5' primer, a second PCR was run for roughly 6 to 12 cycles. TCRdb re-derived calls from the 5' RACE reads in MiXCR, one entry per CDR3 protein. The data contain more than 1,400,000 distinct CDR3 sequences, 42% of them singletons. The source material was blood. The receptor source for this set is a woman under 30 in good health.

The chain recombines TRBV18 with TRBJ1-5; D remains ambiguous. The CDR3 has 15 residues. Germline CDR1 reads KGHSH; CDR2 reads LQKENI. V gave up 3 bases and J gave up 6 bases, with 15 bases separating them. CDR3 region: CASSPNQVETQPQHF. The CDR3 DNA sequence: TGTGCCAGCTCACCTAACCAGGTAGAGACTCAGCCCCAGCATTTT.

The chain couples TRBV2 to TRBJ1-1, with TRBD1 identical over 9 bases. In germline, CDR1 is SNHLY, CDR2 FYNNEI. The CDR3 totals 15 residues. V dropped 6 bases and J dropped 1; count of bases not matched to a gene: 6. This CDR3 reads CASRDGQGRNTEAFF. The CDR3 DNA reads as TGTGCCAGCAGGGACGGACAGGGGCGGAACACTGAAGCTTTCTTT.

As regards this clonotype: One end of the junction fails to match germline, which may point to a read error. The genes are TRBV5-1 and TRBJ2-3, with TRBD2 as a possible D gene (6 bases). CDR3 length: 15 amino acids. Germline-derived CDR1 and CDR2 are SGHRS and YFSETQ. CDR3 sequence: CASAEREVHADTRYF. The CDR3 DNA reads TGCGCCAGCGCCGAAAGGGAGGTACACGCAGATACGCGGTATTTT.

In this sample, this clonotype turned up once. The chain links TRBV10-2 to TRBJ2-5; D is ambiguous. There are 13 residues in the CDR3. Germline CDR1 is WSHSY and CDR2 is SAAADI. V was pared by 4 bases and J by 11 bases, with 17 bases between. DNA for the CDR3: TGCGCCAGCAGTGGGCTAGTCGCCTACGATCAGTACTTC. As protein: CASSGLVAYDQYF.

In nucleotides, the CDR3 is TGTGCCAGCAGCCAAGATCCCGCCTTTCGGAACACTGAAGCTTTCTTT. This translates into CASSQDPAFRNTEAFF. The gene calls are TRBV3-1 and TRBJ1-1; no definite D call. V was trimmed by 0 bases and J by 1 base, leaving 12 bases between them. The CDR3 is made up of 16 amino acids. Germline CDR1 LGHDT, CDR2 YNNKEL (reference sequence).

This clonotype showed up just a few times. The V and J genes are TRBV29-1 and TRBJ1-1; D unresolved. Trimming left V 4 bases short and J 1 base short, with 13 bases between. Germline CDR1 is SQVTM and CDR2 is ANQGSEA. The length of the CDR3 is 14 residues. The CDR3 coding sequence is TGCAGCGTTGGTCTCGCCCAGGCGAACACTGAAGCTTTCTTT. It encodes CSVGLAQANTEAFF. Based on the CDR3 plus reference TRBV29-1 and TRBJ1-1, the full variable domain is SAVISQKPSRDICQRGTSLTIQCQVDSQVTMMFWYRQQPGQSLTLIATANQGSEATYESGFVIDKFPISRPNLTFSTLTVSNMSPEDSSIYLCSVGLAQANTEAFFGQGTRLTVV.

This clonotype was seen only a few times. The chain recombines TRBV7-9 with TRBJ1-3; TRBD1 matches 8 bases. The V and J ends lost 3 bases and 0 bases, in that order; junction bases with no gene match: 4. The germline V gene encodes CDR1 SEHNR and CDR2 FQNEAQ (reference sequence). The CDR3 is 16 amino acids. The CDR3 sequence is CASSFGQGVSGNTIYF. The CDR3 DNA is TGTGCCAGCAGCTTTGGACAGGGCGTCTCTGGAAACACCATATATTTT.

The rearrangement uses TRBV27 and TRBJ2-2, with D tentatively TRBD1 (5 bases). Trimming took 7 bases from V and 1 from J, leaving 16 bases between them. CDR1 MNHEY and CDR2 SMNVEV come from the germline V gene (reference sequence). The CDR3 spans 16 residues. CDR3 loop: CASMKGRSGNTGELFF. For the CDR3, the DNA is TGTGCCAGCATGAAGGGGCGTAGTGGGAACACCGGGGAGCTGTTTTTT.

V and J are TRBV27 and TRBJ1-2; D call uncertain. V lost 4 bases and J 4 bases, leaving 13 bases between the germline ends. The CDR3 covers 14 residues. CDR1 is MNHEY, CDR2 SMNVEV, per germline (reference sequence). CDR3 residues: CASSSRTAGYGYTF. CDR3 sequence (DNA): TGTGCCAGCAGTTCCCGGACGGCCGGCTATGGCTACACCTTC.

This rearrangement joins TRBV6-1 to TRBJ1-3; 7 nucleotides align to TRBD1. The CDR3 runs to 17 residues. CDR1 is MNHNS, CDR2 SASEGT, per germline. Trimming took 6 bases from V and 0 from J; bases not matched to a gene: 11. Written as DNA, the CDR3 is TGTGCCAGCAGACTTGGGAGACAGGGCCACTCTGGAAACACCATATATTTT. Translating gives CASRLGRQGHSGNTIYF.

This clonotype was seen repeatedly, ten times or more. V gene TRBV7-2 combines with J gene TRBJ2-1, with 7 nucleotides matching TRBD2. With 4 bases clipped from V and 4 bases from J, the junction kept 7 bases outside the gene matches. The CDR3 has 15 residues. CDR1 SGHTA and CDR2 FQGNSA come from the germline V gene. This chain's CDR3 is CASSSGTTQYNEQFF. The CDR3 nucleotides read TGTGCCAGCAGCTCCGGGACTACCCAATACAATGAGCAGTTCTTC. The full variable domain, completed using reference TRBV7-2 and TRBJ2-1, is GAGVSQSPSNKVTEKGKDVELRCDPISGHTALYWYRQSLGQGLEFLIYFQGNSAPDKSGLPSDRFSAERTGGSVSTLTIQRTQQEDSAVYLCASSSGTTQYNEQFFGPGTRLTVL.

The genes are TRBV29-1 and TRBJ2-5; 8 bases are a match to TRBD2. With 4 bases clipped from V and 11 bases from J, the junction kept 21 bases outside the gene matches. The CDR3 runs 16 residues. The germline V gene has CDR1 SQVTM and CDR2 ANQGSEA. In DNA, the CDR3 is TGCAGCGTTGTTTCGGCGGGGGGCATCTCCTACAATGAGCAGTACTTC. Protein: CSVVSAGGISYNEQYF. Full variable domain (remainder filled in from reference TRBV29-1 and TRBJ2-5): SAVISQKPSRDICQRGTSLTIQCQVDSQVTMMFWYRQQPGQSLTLIATANQGSEATYESGFVIDKFPISRPNLTFSTLTVSNMSPEDSSIYLCSVVSAGGISYNEQYFGPGTRLLVL.

This clonotype was observed a few times. The DNA of the CDR3 is TGTGCCAGCAGCCAAGTCGTATCGAACACTGAAGCTTTCTTT. Its translation is CASSQVVSNTEAFF. The chain links TRBV14 to TRBJ1-1; D unresolved. The CDR3 totals 14 residues. V shed 1 base and J shed 1 base, with 7 bases lying between them. Germline values: CDR1 SGHDN, CDR2 FVKESK.

The chain couples TRBV6-1 to TRBJ1-1, with D possibly TRBD1 on 6 matching bases. This CDR3 has 13 amino acids. Germline V gives CDR1 MNHNS, CDR2 SASEGT. V dropped 3 bases and J dropped 6 bases, with 11 bases sitting between them. CDR3 sequence (DNA): TGTGCCAGCAGTGAGTGGGGGGCCCCTGAAGCTTTCTTT. It is translated as CASSEWGAPEAFF.

The table lists this clonotype with a count of one. The rearrangement joins TRBV21-1 to TRBJ2-2. TRBV21-1 is tagged as a pseudogene. This CDR3 has 13 amino acids. DNA for the CDR3: TGTGCCAGCAGCAACGTCTCCGCCGGGGAGCTGTTTTTT. Protein sequence: CASSNVSAGELFF.

V gene TRBV3-1 combines with J gene TRBJ2-5, with D possibly being TRBD2 (6 bases). Germline CDR1 LGHDT, CDR2 YNNKEL (reference sequence). Trimming took off 4 bases at V and 1 base at J, with 13 bases between the two ends. There are 15 residues in the CDR3. The CDR3 sequence is CASSRSGGIQETQYF. CDR3 sequence (DNA): TGTGCCAGCAGCCGAAGTGGCGGGATCCAAGAGACCCAGTACTTC.